This TCR beta chain was retrieved from a study of CD8 T cells in ankylosing spondylitis. Study-level findings and limits: The study identified a TCR beta motif of under ten highly homologous variants that appeared characteristic of ankylosing spondylitis blood.

One entry per CDR3 protein, called by TCRdb with MiXCR from the 5' RACE reads. The sample has about 800,000 distinct CDR3 sequences, 12% seen once; the top ten hold 0.51%. CDR3 length: 14 amino acids. Germline CDR1 is SEHNR and CDR2 is FQNEAQ (reference sequence). V lost 1 base and J 2 bases, leaving 9 bases between the germline ends. Concerning this clonotype: Its antigen is not known.

The clonotype was recovered from a male donor with ankylosing spondylitis. Sequenced material: blood, either unsorted or a sorted T cell fraction (not recorded which). This sequence joins TRBV7-9 and TRBJ2-7, with D unclear. The CDR3 DNA reads as TGTGCCAGCAGCTTAGACGGCAGAACCTACGAGCAGTACTTC. Translated: CASSLDGRTYEQYF.